These 13 T cell receptor beta chains were sequenced from one sample in a study of OX40 agonist ivuxolimab in advanced cancers. Method: immunoSEQ multiplex PCR; TCRdb's copy keeps in-frame clones and lacks some. The top ten clones hold about 0.41% of a sample with 55,000 to 75,000 clones, approximately 87% of them seen once. Sample: CD4+ or CD8+ T cells sorted from blood, taken in a trial of the OX40 agonist ivuxolimab. These receptors originate from an adult with an advanced solid tumor such as melanoma, head and neck, liver or kidney cancer.

The rearrangement uses TRBV7-6 and TRBJ1-6, with D possibly being TRBD1 (5 bases). This CDR3 is 18 amino acids long. The V end lost 1 base, the J end lost 9 bases, and 22 bases lay between the germline ends. Germline V gene sequence: CDR1 SGHVS, CDR2 FNYEAQ. CDR3 coding DNA: TGTGCCAGCAGCTTAGTGGGGACCTCTTCAGGGTTCGCTTCACCCCTCCACTTT. This encodes CASSLVGTSSGFASPLHF.

The chain employs TRBV2 and TRBJ2-1, with 14 bases aligning to TRBD2. The V and J ends lost 5 bases and 9 bases, in that order; junction bases with no gene match: 6. The CDR3 loop spans 15 amino acids. Germline CDR1 reads SNHLY; CDR2 reads FYNNEI. The CDR3 DNA reads as TGTGCCAGCAGTTCGACTAGCGGGGGGGGAACTGAGCAGTTCTTC. Translation: CASSSTSGGGTEQFF.

The CDR3 DNA sequence: TGTGCCAGCAGTGCTCAACTAGCGGGGGCCTACAATGAGCAGTTCTTC. This sequence encodes CASSAQLAGAYNEQFF. J is TRBJ2-1 and V is TRBV6-4; 11 bases agree with TRBD2. The V and J ends lost 4 bases and 2 bases, in that order; junction bases with no gene match: 4. The CDR3 extends over 16 amino acids. Germline assignment: CDR1 MRHNA and CDR2 SNTAGT.

The chain recombines TRBV11-3 with TRBJ2-1, with D perhaps matching TRBD2 (5 bases). The CDR3 extends over 13 amino acids. Per the germline V gene, CDR1 is SGHNT and CDR2 is YENEEA. V lost 5 bases and J 13 bases, leaving 18 bases between the germline ends. The DNA of the CDR3 is TGTGCCAGCAGCGTTTATAGCGCGAGCCCCCAGTTCTTC. The encoded protein is CASSVYSASPQFF. Full variable domain (rest looked up from reference TRBV11-3 and TRBJ2-1): EAGVVQSPRYKIIEKKQPVAFWCNPISGHNTLYWYLQNLGQGPELLIRYENEEAVDDSQLPKDRFSAERLKGVDSTLKIQPAELGDSAVYLCASSVYSASPQFFGPGTRLTVL.

V gene TRBV2 combines with J gene TRBJ2-1; D possibly matches TRBD1 or TRBD2 (5 bases each). This CDR3 is built from 14 residues. V gave up 2 bases and J gave up 7 bases, with 12 bases separating them. CDR1 and CDR2 from the germline V gene are SNHLY and FYNNEI. CDR3 in amino acids: CASSERRGANEQFF. The CDR3, as DNA: TGTGCCAGCAGTGAAAGAAGAGGGGCAAATGAGCAGTTCTTC. Complete variable domain (other parts from reference TRBV2 and TRBJ2-1): EPEVTQTPSHQVTQMGQEVILRCVPISNHLYFYWYRQILGQKVEFLVSFYNNEISEKSEIFDDQFSVERPDGSNFTLKIRSTKLEDSAMYFCASSERRGANEQFFGPGTRLTVL.

The gene calls are TRBV11-3 and TRBJ2-2; 8 nucleotides match TRBD1. V lost 4 bases and J lost 3; bases outside the gene matches: 7. CDR1 and CDR2 from the germline V gene are SGHNT and YENEEA. CDR3 size: 16 residues. The CDR3 coding sequence is TGTGCCAGCAGCTCCTCGACAGGGGAGTACACCGGGGAGCTGTTTTTT. This codes for CASSSSTGEYTGELFF.

The chain links TRBV5-1 to TRBJ2-7; 9 bases fit TRBD1. Germline assignment: CDR1 SGHRS and CDR2 YFSETQ. CDR3 length equals 14 residues. The J segment lost 4 bases and the V segment lost 4 bases, leaving 6 bases of the junction unmatched. CDR3 region: CASSPTGTGYEQYF. The CDR3 bases are TGCGCCAGCAGCCCAACCGGGACAGGGTACGAGCAGTACTTC. The entire variable domain, with the rest obtained from reference TRBV5-1 and TRBJ2-7, is as follows: KAGVTQTPRYLIKTRGQQVTLSCSPISGHRSVSWYQQTPGQGLQFLFEYFSETQRNKGNFPGRFSGRQFSNSRSEMNVSTLELGDSALYLCASSPTGTGYEQYFGPGTRLTVT.

The chain employs TRBV6-6 and TRBJ2-7; perhaps TRBD2 as D (5 bases). V was trimmed by 1 base and J by 2 bases, leaving 12 bases between them. The germline V gene has CDR1 MNHNY and CDR2 SVGAGI (reference sequence). This CDR3 comprises 15 residues. CDR3: CASSYFLAQTYEQYF. CDR3 bases: TGTGCCAGCAGTTACTTTCTAGCTCAGACCTACGAGCAGTACTTC.

The CDR3 bases are TGTGCCAGCAATGGGCAGGGGTATGGACCCCAGCATTTT. It specifies CASNGQGYGPQHF. This chain connects TRBV28 to TRBJ1-5, with D perhaps matching TRBD1 (6 bases). Germline loops: CDR1 MDHEN, CDR2 SYDVKM. The CDR3 contains 13 residues. The V and J ends lost 7 bases and 10 bases respectively, with 17 bases between them.

V and J are TRBV5-1 and TRBJ2-4, with D hard to call. This CDR3 has 14 amino acids. With 0 bases removed from V and 5 bases from J, the gap between germline ends came to 9 bases. CDR1 is SGHRS and CDR2 is YFSETQ in the germline V gene. DNA for the CDR3: TGCGCCAGCAGCTTGGACGGAAGGGAAAACATTCAGTACTTC. Its translation: CASSLDGRENIQYF. Full variable domain (outside the CDR3, taken from reference TRBV5-1 and TRBJ2-4): KAGVTQTPRYLIKTRGQQVTLSCSPISGHRSVSWYQQTPGQGLQFLFEYFSETQRNKGNFPGRFSGRQFSNSRSEMNVSTLELGDSALYLCASSLDGRENIQYFGAGTRLSVL.

The CDR3 here is CASSLAGRGRDTQYF. The CDR3 bases are TGTGCCAGCAGCTTGGCCGGGCGGGGGAGGGATACGCAGTATTTT. V is TRBV5-4 and J is TRBJ2-3; 7 bases are a match to TRBD2. The ends lost 0 bases at V and 6 bases at J; junction bases unmatched: 7. Germline CDR1 SGHNT, CDR2 YYREEE (reference sequence). The CDR3 runs 15 residues.

This chain connects TRBV27 to TRBJ2-7, with 7 bases matching TRBD1. V was pared by 6 bases and J by 2 bases, with 7 bases of the junction left unmatched. The length of the CDR3 is 14 residues. Germline CDR1 is MNHEY and CDR2 is SMNVEV (reference sequence). DNA for the CDR3: TGTGCCAGCAGACCCGGACAGGTAGCCTACGAGCAGTACTTC. It specifies CASRPGQVAYEQYF.

This chain uses TRBV5-1 with TRBJ2-1; D uncertain. V was pared by 2 bases and J by 0 bases, with 12 bases between. Looked up from germline, CDR1 is SGHRS and CDR2 is YFSETQ. This CDR3 is built from 16 residues. CDR3 protein: CASSFEGVLSYNEQFF. DNA for the CDR3: TGCGCCAGCAGCTTTGAAGGAGTACTCTCCTACAATGAGCAGTTCTTC.